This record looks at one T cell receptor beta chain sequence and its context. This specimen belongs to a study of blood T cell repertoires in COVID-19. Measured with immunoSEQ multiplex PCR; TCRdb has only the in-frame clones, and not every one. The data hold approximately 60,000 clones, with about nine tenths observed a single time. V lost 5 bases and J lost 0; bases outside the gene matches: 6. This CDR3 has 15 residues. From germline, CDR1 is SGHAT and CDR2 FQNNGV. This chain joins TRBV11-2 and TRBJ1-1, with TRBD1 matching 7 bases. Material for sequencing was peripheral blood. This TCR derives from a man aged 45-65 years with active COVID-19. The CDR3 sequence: CASSQGEPMNTEAFF. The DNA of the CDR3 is TGTGCCAGCAGCCAGGGGGAGCCGATGAACACTGAAGCTTTCTTT.